These 27 T cell receptor beta chains were sequenced from one sample in a study of cytomegalovirus exposure and HLA in healthy donors. 13 Jbeta primers and 60 Vbeta primers were used for the PCR. Data came from immunoSEQ multiplex PCR; TCRdb stores just in-frame clones and leaves some out. The data show approximately 150,000 clones, with approximately 71% seen just once and roughly 5% held by the top ten. Sequences were obtained from PBMCs. Receptor source: a male donor in good health and CMV-seronegative.

This clone was counted only a few times. The J gene is TRBJ1-1, the V gene TRBV19; D remains unclear. Germline CDR1 and CDR2: LNHDA and SQIVND (reference sequence). V lost 3 bases and J 1 base, leaving 6 bases between the germline ends. CDR3 length equals 13 residues. CDR3 DNA: TGTGCCAGTAGTATCGGTACGAACACTGAAGCTTTCTTT. It specifies CASSIGTNTEAFF.

V gene TRBV6-5 combines with J gene TRBJ2-7; TRBD1 agrees at 9 bases. Germline V gives CDR1 MNHEY, CDR2 SVGAGI. The length of the CDR3 is 13 residues. V was clipped by 6 bases and J by 2 bases; unmatched bases: 2. Written as DNA, the CDR3 is TGTGCCAGCAGGGGACAGGGAACCTACGAGCAGTACTTC. It codes for CASRGQGTYEQYF.

This clone was observed a single time. This chain uses TRBV9 with TRBJ2-3; D call uncertain. Germline V CDR1 and CDR2: SGDLS, YYNGEE. The CDR3 is 14 residues long. Trimming removed 0 bases at V and 2 bases at J, with 7 bases between. The CDR3 sequence is CASSVGRATDTQYF. CDR3 in DNA: TGTGCCAGCAGCGTAGGAAGAGCCACAGATACGCAGTATTTT.

This clone was seen more than once but under ten times. The chain carries TRBV5-1 and TRBJ2-2; 12 bases align to TRBD2. Germline lookup yields CDR1 SGHRS and CDR2 YFSETQ. This CDR3 is built from 16 residues. Unmatched junction bases numbered 3, after V lost 2 bases and J lost 4 bases. This CDR3 reads CASSLMGLAGTGELFF. DNA for the CDR3: TGCGCCAGCAGCTTAATGGGACTAGCGGGCACCGGGGAGCTGTTTTTT.

The chain links TRBV11-3 to TRBJ1-1; possibly TRBD1 for D (5 bases). Trimming pared 5 bases from V and 3 bases from J, leaving 10 bases between. This CDR3 is built from 13 residues. Germline V lookup: CDR1 SGHNT, CDR2 YENEEA. This chain's CDR3 is CASSNRRDTEAFF. Written as DNA, the CDR3 is TGTGCCAGCAGCAACAGGAGGGACACTGAAGCTTTCTTT.

The V gene is TRBV7-2, the J gene TRBJ2-7; 8 bases map to TRBD2. The V gene end was trimmed by 5 bases and the J gene end by 5 bases; junction bases not matched to a gene: 14. The CDR3 consists of 16 residues. Germline CDR1 SGHTA, CDR2 FQGNSA. CDR3 DNA sequence: TGTGCCAGCAGCCCCCAGGGGCTAGCGGGTAGCCACGAGCAGTACTTC. Residues: CASSPQGLAGSHEQYF.

The V gene is TRBV7-6, the J gene TRBJ2-2; a weak D match, TRBD2 (6 bases). Looked up from germline, CDR1 is SGHVS and CDR2 is FNYEAQ. The germline V and J ends were trimmed by 2 bases and 7 bases, with 14 bases remaining between them. The CDR3 length is 15 residues. As DNA, the CDR3 is TGTGCCAGCAGCTTACGTAGCGGCCTAGGCGGGGAGCTGTTTTTT. Protein sequence: CASSLRSGLGGELFF.

The chain has TRBV13 and TRBJ2-3; 10 positions agree with TRBD2. This CDR3 has 15 residues. V shed 5 bases, J shed 2 bases, and the junction held 4 bases outside the gene matches. The germline CDR1 and CDR2 sequences are PRHDT and FYEKMQ (reference sequence). Written as DNA, the CDR3 is TGTGCCAGCAGCGTACTAGCGGGGTCCACAGATACGCAGTATTTT. Translated: CASSVLAGSTDTQYF.

J is TRBJ2-1 and V is TRBV7-9; perhaps TRBD1 as D (6 bases). V gave up 0 bases and J gave up 5 bases, with 8 bases separating them. The CDR3 length is 14 residues. The germline V gene has CDR1 SEHNR and CDR2 FQNEAQ (reference sequence). The CDR3 region is CASSLAGDNNEQFF. DNA of the CDR3: TGTGCCAGCAGCTTAGCGGGGGACAACAATGAGCAGTTCTTC.

This sequence joins TRBV27 and TRBJ1-1; weak D call: TRBD1 (5 bases). V was cut by 2 bases and J by 5 bases, with 15 bases left in between. The CDR3 contains 15 residues. CDR1 is MNHEY, CDR2 SMNVEV, per germline (reference sequence). The CDR3 DNA reads as TGTGCCAGCAGTTTAAGCCCGGGGGTTCGGACTGAAGCTTTCTTT. Its protein product is CASSLSPGVRTEAFF.

The chain combines TRBV27 with TRBJ2-7; D is undetermined. CDR1 is MNHEY and CDR2 is SMNVEV in the germline V gene (reference sequence). This CDR3 spans 12 amino acids. Between the trimmed V and J ends, which lost 8 bases and 2 bases, there was a span of 10 bases. CDR3: CASGYSTYEQYF. Written as DNA, the CDR3 is TGTGCCAGCGGTTACAGCACCTACGAGCAGTACTTC.

The chain couples TRBV27 to TRBJ2-3, with D uncertain. Germline V lookup: CDR1 MNHEY, CDR2 SMNVEV (reference sequence). V was cut by 2 bases and J by 0 bases, with 12 bases left in between. The CDR3 runs 16 residues. CDR3 sequence: CASSLIGPFSTDTQYF. CDR3 bases: TGTGCCAGCAGTTTAATTGGGCCGTTTAGCACAGATACGCAGTATTTT.

The gene calls are TRBV5-1 and TRBJ2-3; D may be TRBD2 (6 bases). This CDR3 spans 13 amino acids. V was pared by 4 bases and J by 5 bases, with 11 bases between. Germline assignment: CDR1 SGHRS and CDR2 YFSETQ. The CDR3 DNA reads as TGCGCCAGCAGCCTGGAGGGGCGAGATACGCAGTATTTT. It yields the protein CASSLEGRDTQYF.

The chain carries TRBV27 and TRBJ2-7; TRBD2 is a possible D gene (5 bases). This CDR3 comprises 14 residues. Germline V lookup: CDR1 MNHEY, CDR2 SMNVEV (reference sequence). V lost 0 bases to trimming and J lost 1 base, with 7 bases between them. CDR3 protein: CASSLSGVSYEQYF. CDR3 in DNA: TGTGCCAGCAGTTTATCCGGGGTTTCCTACGAGCAGTACTTC.

The V gene is TRBV5-1, the J gene TRBJ2-3; no clear D gene. Per germline, CDR1 SGHRS and CDR2 YFSETQ. The CDR3 extends over 14 amino acids. V lost 2 bases and J 0 bases, leaving 7 bases between the germline ends. DNA of the CDR3: TGCGCCAGCAGCTTTGGAGAGAGCACAGATACGCAGTATTTT. Amino acid sequence: CASSFGESTDTQYF.

The J gene is TRBJ2-7, the V gene TRBV9; the match to TRBD1 covers 10 bases. From germline, CDR1 is SGDLS and CDR2 YYNGEE. J was trimmed by 6 bases and V by 3 bases; bases with no gene match: 9. The CDR3 runs 15 residues. Here the CDR3 reads CASSATGTGVVEQYF. Written as DNA, the CDR3 is TGTGCCAGCAGCGCCACCGGGACAGGGGTAGTCGAGCAGTACTTC. The variable domain in full, completed from reference TRBV9 and TRBJ2-7, reads DSGVTQTPKHLITATGQRVTLRCSPRSGDLSVYWYQQSLDQGLQFLIQYYNGEERAKGNILERFSAQQFPDLHSELNLSSLELGDSALYFCASSATGTGVVEQYFGPGTRLTVT.

The V and J genes are TRBV5-4 and TRBJ1-3; TRBD1 matches 8 bases. V was clipped by 3 bases and J by 6 bases; unmatched bases: 2. The CDR3 is 13 amino acids. Germline V gene lookup returns CDR1 SGHNT and CDR2 YYREEE (reference sequence). The CDR3, as DNA: TGTGCCAGCAGCTCGCAGGGGGCAAACACCATATATTTT. This sequence encodes CASSSQGANTIYF.

This chain connects TRBV28 to TRBJ2-7, with TRBD1 matching over 11 bases. The CDR3 consists of 14 residues. Germline assignment: CDR1 MDHEN and CDR2 SYDVKM. V shed 10 bases and J 1 base; nucleotides not matched to a gene: 6. The CDR3 region has the DNA TGTGCCACCTCGGGACAGGGGGGTTCCTACGAGCAGTACTTC. It specifies CATSGQGGSYEQYF.

The chain combines TRBV6-5 with TRBJ1-2, with TRBD1 matching over 7 bases. Losses at the gene ends were 2 bases for V and 7 bases for J; bases not matched to a gene: 4. Germline V lookup: CDR1 MNHEY, CDR2 SVGAGI. This CDR3 has 13 residues. The CDR3: CASSYAGGCGYTF. The DNA of the CDR3 is TGTGCCAGCAGTTACGCAGGGGGATGTGGCTACACCTTC.

The chain joins TRBV5-4 to TRBJ2-5; 8 bases line up with TRBD1. The better agreement between TRBJ2-7 and the DNA end casts doubt on the J call. The CDR3 totals 13 residues. Germline V gives CDR1 SGHNT, CDR2 YYREEE (reference sequence). The CDR3 region is CASSRQGSYEQYF. The CDR3 bases are TGTGCCAGCAGCCGACAGGGGTCCTACGAGCAGTACTTC.

The chain uses TRBV27 and TRBJ2-2, with D unclear. The V end was cut by 6 bases, the J end by 1 base, with 6 bases between. Germline V gene lookup returns CDR1 MNHEY and CDR2 SMNVEV (reference sequence). CDR3 length: 13 residues. This CDR3 reads CASRRMNTGELFF. The CDR3 region has the DNA TGTGCCAGCAGGCGGATGAACACCGGGGAGCTGTTTTTT.

This clone was found a few times. This chain links TRBV10-2 with TRBJ2-7, with 10 bases identical to TRBD2. The V gene's germline CDR1 is WSHSY and CDR2 SAAADI. V was clipped by 6 bases and J by 1 base; unmatched bases: 3. This CDR3 comprises 14 residues. Written as DNA, the CDR3 is TGCGCCAGCAGGGGACTAGCGATATCCTACGAGCAGTACTTC. Protein product: CASRGLAISYEQYF.

The chain combines TRBV5-1 with TRBJ2-7; 7 bases are a match to TRBD2. With V trimmed by 1 base and J by 5 bases, 12 bases remained unmatched. This CDR3 spans 16 amino acids. From germline, CDR1 is SGHRS and CDR2 YFSETQ. The CDR3 region is CASSLTSVHLGDEQYF. CDR3 sequence (DNA): TGCGCCAGCAGCTTGACTAGCGTCCACTTAGGTGACGAGCAGTACTTC.

The chain links TRBV6-5 to TRBJ2-7, with D unclear. This CDR3 comprises 14 residues. The ends were cut back, 6 bases at V and 5 bases at J, with 17 bases in the middle. Germline assignment: CDR1 MNHEY and CDR2 SVGAGI. This CDR3 is CASSPDYMGNEQYF. As DNA, the CDR3 is TGTGCCAGCAGCCCCGATTACATGGGCAACGAGCAGTACTTC.

This clone showed up just a few times. Distinct nucleotide sequences in the sample also encode this CDR3. The chain links TRBV5-1 to TRBJ2-5, with a weak D call TRBD1 (5 bases). In germline, CDR1 is SGHRS, CDR2 YFSETQ. Trimming took 0 bases from V and 2 from J, leaving 5 bases between them. The CDR3 sequence is 13 residues long. CDR3 in amino acids: CASSLDRQETQYF. DNA for the CDR3: TGCGCCAGCAGCTTGGACAGGCAAGAGACCCAGTACTTC.

This clone was seen more than once but under ten times. The chain recombines TRBV5-6 with TRBJ1-1, with D possibly matching TRBD1 (6 bases). The CDR3 contains 15 residues. V lost 4 bases and J lost 0, with 13 bases in between. Germline assignment: CDR1 SGHDT and CDR2 YYEEEE. CDR3 amino acids: CASSPTGPMNTEAFF. Here the CDR3 DNA reads TGTGCCAGCAGCCCGACAGGCCCCATGAACACTGAAGCTTTCTTT.

Comments on this clone: Other DNA sequences in this specimen translate into the identical CDR3. This chain uses TRBV9 with TRBJ1-6, with TRBD1 identical over 10 bases. CDR3 length equals 14 residues. Trimming took 2 bases from V and 8 from J; bases not matched to a gene: 1. The germline gives CDR1 SGDLS, CDR2 YYNGEE. The CDR3 sequence: CASSVGQGYSPLHF. The CDR3 bases are TGTGCCAGCAGCGTGGGACAGGGGTATTCACCCCTCCACTTT.